Reported below is one TCR beta chain. Its antigen is unknown. No base quality values were provided; no much bigger clone lies one nucleotide off. Reading the germline V gene (reference sequence) gives CDR1 SGHKS and CDR2 YYEKEE. The CDR3 starts with the cysteine, ends with the phenylalanine, and has 16 residues. The read is trimmed to its CDR3 DNA, 48 bases read in frame from base 1. V loses 2 bases at its end and J loses 7 bases; junction bases beyond the gene matches: 8. This entry is derived from a study of cytomegalovirus exposure and HLA in healthy donors (dated by TCRdb to 2017 to 2019). Some background on the complete study: An earlier analysis of 587 of the donors reported 250 to 350 Gb of sequence data and about 100 million unique TCR beta sequences from around 200 million T cells. The number of typed donors differed by locus: about 620-630 for A, B, C, DRB1 and DQB1; about 520 for DQA1; 606 for DPA1; and some 430 for DPB1. A later genetic analysis took genome-wide SNP genotypes for about 55% of the 666 donors and used that subset as a discovery cohort. The study aimed to test whether cataloging public T cell receptors could reveal signatures of past pathogen exposure. The study profiled the T cell repertoires of 550 to 700 subjects by immunosequencing and related them to cytomegalovirus serostatus. Among about 370 genotyped donors of the cohort, an average of around 240,000 unique TCR beta nucleotide sequences was sequenced per donor, of which about 18% were non-productive. High-throughput TCR immunosequencing, statistical association of individual TCRs with disease status, and machine learning were combined to predict cytomegalovirus infection status. The genetic ancestry cluster associated with self-reported Caucasian donors included around four fifths of the 350 to 500 genotyped donors. Donor age, sex, ethnicity and CMV serostatus were collected together with the repertoire data. All discovery cohort repertoires had been generated on a single sequencing platform. Class I and class II HLA loci were covered by the typing at four-digit resolution. Rather than drawing on any new phenotypic data, the later analysis identified candidate immune exposures from TCR beta sequences and the way those sequences occurred across donors. A later analysis re-examined previously published TCR beta repertoires from around 670 donors and added high-resolution HLA genotyping to investigate patterns of TCR occurrence. In addition to the first cohort of 666 subjects, a separate validation cohort of approximately 130 different subjects was used. An early release covering just under 650 HLA-typed donors comprised 300 to 350 gigabases of sequencing data and approximately 80 million unique TCR sequences. An earlier analysis of around 640 of the donors used high-throughput TCR beta sequencing to judge whether each TCR beta V gene segment behaved as functional or pseudogenic. A handful of DR-DQ haplotypes were handled as single units for association and clustering because linkage in the cohort was strong. The full study reports these points: The only immune exposure information available for the cohort was CMV serostatus. It was suggested by the authors that the approach could potentially be generalized to other disease states and immunological phenotypes. Cytomegalovirus status was reported to be diagnosed by the classifier with high specificity and sensitivity in both the original and validation cohorts. A later analysis reported that several top co-occurrence clusters appeared linked to parvovirus B19, influenza, CMV and Epstein-Barr virus. A later analysis found that TCR association rates varied across HLA loci, with DRB1 alleles showing the most associated TCRs and HLA-C alleles the fewest. In the study, 150 to 200 TCR beta chains were listed as associated with cytomegalovirus. A later analysis found that HLA-associated TCR beta chains were more clonally expanded and had lower generation probabilities than equally common non-associated chains. In an earlier analysis of 587 of the donors, most TCR beta V segments appeared in productive rearrangements about 87% or about 30% of the time, broadly matching IMGT annotations. At a false discovery rate of 0.05, a later analysis linked about 17,000 TCR beta sequences to specific HLA alleles. When HLA alleles, especially DR and DQ, strongly co-occurred, TCR associations were difficult to assign to individual alleles. Roughly 17 rarely observed V segments, including chromosome 9 orphons, were excluded from the earlier analysis of several hundred of the donors because counts were too low. Across donors, most TCR sequences were observed very rarely, whereas some public TCRs were present in many individuals. In vitro tests confirmed that three of the cytomegalovirus-associated TCR beta chains recognize cytomegalovirus antigens. According to a later analysis, most CMV-associated TCR beta chains appeared to be HLA-restricted, and the HLA associations seemed to be driven largely by CMV exposure. Because HLA typing was unavailable for some donors at each locus, only the typed subset was used in association tests. Compared with the roughly 720-donor mean, donors in an Asian-associated ancestry cluster had fewer N-insertions in productive TCRs, according to a later genetic analysis. A further reported finding was that TCR beta sequences accurately predicted the HLA-A and HLA-B alleles for most subjects in the first cohort. In this cohort, only TCR beta chains were sequenced, and detectable features were limited by the absence of alpha or paired-chain data. The presence/absence analyses assumed that sequencing depth was roughly uniform across donors, and that assumption may not be true. Correlated functional status among segregating V segments might be attributable to linkage disequilibrium, but an unknown experimental factor could not be ruled out. An association between a missense DCLRE1C variant and V-gene and J-gene trimming of TCR beta chains was found in a later genetic analysis and replicated in an independent cohort. The 87-base-pair reads could not distinguish some IMGT-functional V segments, including TRBV6-2 and TRBV6-3, so those segments were excluded. A group of highly shared sequence variants was considered likely to be a technical artifact of the sequencing pipeline.

The cohort consisted of 670 or so healthy bone marrow donors. At the time of sampling, every cohort member was nominally healthy, though immune exposures that went unrecorded were likely present. The donor was CMV seronegative and belonged to the group of approximately 320 seronegative cohort members. Every donor gave a peripheral blood sample, and the peripheral blood mononuclear cells from that sample were used for TCR beta sequencing. The Qiagen DNeasy Blood Extraction Kit was used to extract genomic DNA from the blood cell samples. Receptor libraries were prepared by the immunoSEQ multiplex PCR assay. The multiplex PCR relied on a mix of 60 forward primers for TCR Vbeta segments and 13 reverse primers for TCR Jbeta segments. Amplification of the CDR3 region of rearranged TCR beta genes was performed with a multiplex PCR assay on genomic DNA. On the Illumina HiSeq System, the amplified TCR beta libraries were sequenced as 87-base-pair reads. For the original study's pipeline: In a later analysis, some 80 million unique TCR beta chains were counted across the approximately 670 repertoires, and roughly 10 million of these chains were shared by at least two donors. A nearest-neighbor algorithm error-corrected the raw reads and collapsed the reads into unique sequences, merging closely related sequences to remove PCR and sequencing errors. To assign V, D and J gene segments, CDR3 sequences were aligned to IMGT reference sequences. For a sequence to be retained, a match of at least six nucleotides was required to both a V gene segment and a J gene segment. Rearrangements were called productive when the CDR3 lacked stop codons and stayed in frame with V and J; all others were non-productive. Following IMGT convention, CDR3 was defined as the stretch from the second conserved V-encoded cysteine up to the conserved J-encoded phenylalanine. In an earlier analysis of around 640 of the donors, sequences lacking an unambiguous match to a single V gene segment were excluded. In an earlier analysis of approximately 550 of the donors, V segments were called functional above 56.7% productive rearrangements and were called segregating when the between-donor standard deviation exceeded 5%. To diagnose cytomegalovirus status from the catalog of TCR beta chain sequences, a statistical classification framework was built. In a later analysis, V and J genes were assigned by comparing TCR nucleotide sequences against IMGT/GENE-DB human TR gene sequences. In a later analysis, CDR3 sequences and most-parsimonious VDJ recombination scenarios were assigned using the TCRdist pipeline. In a later analysis, each TCR beta chain was defined by its CDR3 amino acid sequence together with its V-gene family, and reads without a unique V-gene family were excluded. As a way to deal with suspected cross-contamination and a sequencing artifact, a later analysis dropped 592 nucleotide sequences that were highly shared and had low generation probability. In a later analysis, a clonal expansion index for each public chain was calculated from normalized within-repertoire ranks of inferred template counts. Generation probabilities in a later analysis came from a VDJ recombination model fitted to out-of-frame rearrangements, and those results were checked against IGoR. In a later analysis, hypergeometric tests were used to score TCR-TCR, TCR-HLA and TCR-CMV co-occurrence, with a repertoire-size bias correction applied to TCR pairs. False discovery rates were estimated in a later analysis by permuting HLA or CMV assignments 20 times. In a later analysis, co-occurring TCRs were grouped using DBSCAN, and TCRdist sequence similarity was added for clustering within HLA-allele-positive subsets. Repertoires with fewer than 30,000 or more than 120,000 public chains, plus five repertoires with anomalous nucleotide sharing, were excluded from co-occurrence clustering. Entries here come from immuneACCESS through TCRdb and include only in-frame sequences with V and J called. Some clones fail to appear in such tables; in the studies checked, an unresolved V gene covers under half of the shortfall, and the cause of the remainder is unknown. V and J calls and clone size follow that table, whereas D and trimming were derived from the DNA. The sample table records 130,000 to 150,000 clones; more than 75% of these occur just once. The top ten clones comprise 2.5% to 3.5% of the sample.

Sequenced: PBMCs. This TCR came from a female donor in good health and CMV-seronegative. The chain is made from TRBV5-5 and TRBJ2-1; 11 bases in the junction line up with TRBD1. The DNA sequence is TGTGCCAGCAGCTTTGCCGGGACAGGGGGTCTAAATGAGCAGTTCTTC. The translation is CASSFAGTGGLNEQFF.